This entry lists 21 T cell receptor beta chains sequenced from one sample in a study of T-cell reconstitution after alpha-beta-depleted transplantation in children. Unique molecular identifiers were used to barcode this TCRbeta library. TCRdb analysed the PCR reads with MiXCR anew, one entry per CDR3 protein. The sample lists about 610,000 distinct CDR3 sequences, more than 9% seen once, with about 4% in the top ten. This sample comprised PBMCs from the stem cell graft donor, obtained from the stem cell graft. Receptors were obtained from a human donor who donated a stem cell graft to a child with acute myeloid leukemia.

The chain combines TRBV7-8 with TRBJ2-3, with D tentatively TRBD2 (7 bases). The germline V gene encodes CDR1 SGHVS and CDR2 FQNEAQ. There are 16 residues in the CDR3. V lost 5 bases and J lost 2, with 17 bases in between. The CDR3: CASSKQGGGTTDTQYF. For the CDR3, the DNA is TGTGCCAGCAGCAAACAGGGCGGGGGCACCACAGATACGCAGTATTTT. Together with reference TRBV7-8 and TRBJ2-3, the CDR3 gives the full variable domain: GAGVSQSPRYKVAKRGQDVALRCDPISGHVSLFWYQQALGQGPEFLTYFQNEAQLDKSGLPSDRFFAERPEGSVSTLKIQRTQQEDSAVYLCASSKQGGGTTDTQYFGPGTRLTVL.

The chain has TRBV12-3 or TRBV12-4 and TRBJ1-2, with no clear D. V lost 11 bases and J 7 bases, leaving 14 bases between the germline ends. The CDR3 consists of 11 residues. The CDR3 loop is CASSGLGGYTF. In nucleotides, the CDR3 is TGTGCCTCCTCGGGTCTCGGTGGCTACACCTTC.

The chain is built from TRBV7-3 and TRBJ2-7; 9 bases map to TRBD2. The CDR3 is 15 amino acids. J gave up 6 bases and V 1 base, and 7 bases lay outside the gene matches. The germline V gene has CDR1 SGHTA and CDR2 FQGTGA. CDR3 DNA sequence: TGTGCCAGCAGCTTAAAGGGCGGGAGGGATACCGAGCAGTACTTC. Its translation is CASSLKGGRDTEQYF. Complete variable domain (other parts from reference TRBV7-3 and TRBJ2-7): GAGVSQTPSNKVTEKGKYVELRCDPISGHTALYWYRQSLGQGPEFLIYFQGTGAADDSGLPNDRFFAVRPEGSVSTLKIQRTERGDSAVYLCASSLKGGRDTEQYFGPGTRLTVT.

This chain connects TRBV10-3 to TRBJ2-3; 7 bases are a match to TRBD1. V lost 9 bases to trimming and J lost 3 bases; unmatched junction nucleotides: 6. The CDR3 runs 13 residues. The germline V gene encodes CDR1 ENHRY and CDR2 SYGVKD. The CDR3 loop is CAINRGFTDTQYF. As DNA, the CDR3 is TGTGCCATTAACAGGGGATTTACAGATACGCAGTATTTT.

This clonotype was seen more than once but under ten times. The chain joins TRBV28 to TRBJ2-1; D perhaps matches TRBD1 (6 bases). Trimming removed 2 bases at V and 1 base at J, with 9 bases between. The V gene's germline CDR1 is MDHEN and CDR2 SYDVKM. This CDR3 region has 15 residues. The CDR3 DNA reads TGTGCCAGCAGTTTAAGGGACATTTCCTACAATGAGCAGTTCTTC. Protein sequence: CASSLRDISYNEQFF.

This chain links TRBV5-1 with TRBJ1-1; D remains unclear. The CDR3 is 14 amino acids. Trimming removed 1 base from V and 3 bases from J, with 10 bases in between. Germline-derived CDR1 and CDR2 are SGHRS and YFSETQ. The CDR3 here is CASSLNYWDTEAFF. The CDR3 nucleotides are TGCGCCAGCAGCTTGAACTACTGGGACACTGAAGCTTTCTTT.

Many counts were recorded for this clonotype. The V gene is TRBV6-2 or TRBV6-3, the J gene TRBJ2-7; maybe TRBD1 (6 bases). The V end lost 4 bases, the J end lost 1 base, and 11 bases lay between the germline ends. Germline V gene lookup returns CDR1 MNHEY and CDR2 SVGEGT. This CDR3 has 14 residues. In DNA, the CDR3 is TGTGCCAGCAGTTTTGGGGGCCTGTCCTACGAGCAGTACTTC. Translation: CASSFGGLSYEQYF.

At least ten counts were recorded for this clonotype. The J gene is TRBJ2-2, the V gene TRBV7-3; no firm D call. The germline V and J ends were trimmed by 5 bases and 2 bases, with 15 bases remaining between them. CDR1 and CDR2 (germline): SGHTA, FQGTGA. CDR3 size: 16 residues. CDR3 in amino acids: CASSPNDISNTGELFF. The DNA for the CDR3 is TGTGCCAGCAGCCCCAATGACATCTCTAACACCGGGGAGCTGTTTTTT.

The rearrangement uses TRBV7-2 and TRBJ2-5; D may be TRBD1 (7 bases). The V gene's germline CDR1 is SGHTA and CDR2 FQGNSA. This CDR3 is 13 amino acids long. Trimming shortened V by 7 bases and J by 6 bases, and 15 bases separated the two germline ends. CDR3 coding DNA: TGTGCCAGCATACCCCAGGGGGGAAAGACCCAGTACTTC. Translated, it gives CASIPQGGKTQYF. Combining the CDR3 with reference TRBV7-2 and TRBJ2-5 gives the whole variable domain GAGVSQSPSNKVTEKGKDVELRCDPISGHTALYWYRQSLGQGLEFLIYFQGNSAPDKSGLPSDRFSAERTGGSVSTLTIQRTQQEDSAVYLCASIPQGGKTQYFGPGTRLLVL.

The chain employs TRBV7-9 and TRBJ2-1; 8 bases fit TRBD2. This CDR3 region has 16 residues. CDR1 SEHNR and CDR2 FQNEAQ come from the germline V gene (reference sequence). J was trimmed by 6 bases and V by 6 bases; bases with no gene match: 13. CDR3 residues: CASSHTPSGRGNEQFF. CDR3 bases: TGTGCCAGCAGTCATACCCCCAGCGGGAGAGGCAATGAGCAGTTCTTC.

This rearrangement joins TRBV12-3 or TRBV12-4 to TRBJ2-3; 11 positions agree with TRBD1. With V trimmed by 8 bases and J by 8 bases, 15 bases remained unmatched. The CDR3 is made up of 16 amino acids. CDR3 in amino acids: CASGGLFGQGAGTQYF. The CDR3 DNA reads TGTGCCAGCGGTGGGCTTTTCGGACAGGGGGCGGGTACGCAGTATTTT.

This clonotype was found many times. This chain links TRBV24-1 with TRBJ2-5; TRBD1 aligns across 9 bases. Germline V lookup: CDR1 KGHDR, CDR2 SFDVKD. The ends lost 4 bases at V and 1 base at J; junction bases unmatched: 6. The CDR3 runs 16 residues. CDR3 nucleotide sequence: TGTGCCACCAGTGAGCCGGACAGGGGAATCCAAGAGACCCAGTACTTC. This translates into CATSEPDRGIQETQYF.

This clonotype was detected only once. The CDR3 loop reads CASSLFAGGLEQYF. The DNA for the CDR3 is TGCGCCAGCAGCTTGTTTGCGGGAGGGCTCGAGCAGTACTTC. This rearrangement joins TRBV5-1 to TRBJ2-7; 9 nucleotides match TRBD2. The germline gives CDR1 SGHRS, CDR2 YFSETQ. The CDR3 contains 14 residues. V shed 1 base and J 6 bases; nucleotides not matched to a gene: 5.

The chain recombines TRBV12-3 or TRBV12-4 with TRBJ2-4; the D is unclear. V dropped 3 bases and J dropped 2 bases, with 11 bases sitting between them. CDR3 size: 15 residues. In DNA, the CDR3 is TGTGCCAGCAGTTTGCGTGGGGTAACCAAAAACATTCAGTACTTC. Residues: CASSLRGVTKNIQYF.

The chain carries TRBV20-1 and TRBJ2-2; 8 bases fit TRBD2. The CDR3 runs to 14 residues. The germline gives CDR1 DFQATT, CDR2 SNEGSKA (reference sequence). V dropped 6 bases and J dropped 3; count of bases not matched to a gene: 6. CDR3 in DNA: TGCAGTGCCCCCCGGGAGGGTGACACCGGGGAGCTGTTTTTT. This codes for CSAPREGDTGELFF.

This clonotype appeared a few times. The V gene is TRBV7-2, the J gene TRBJ2-2; TRBD2 is a possible D gene (6 bases). Germline V gene data show CDR1 as SGHTA and CDR2 as FQGNSA. The CDR3 loop spans 14 amino acids. The V end was cut by 4 bases, the J end by 5 bases, with 11 bases between. This CDR3 is CASSSRDSTGELFF. Here the CDR3 DNA reads TGTGCCAGCAGCTCCCGGGACTCTACCGGGGAGCTGTTTTTT.

The chain is built from TRBV20-1 and TRBJ2-5; maybe TRBD2 (6 bases). The CDR3 has 13 residues. CDR1 and CDR2 from the germline V gene are DFQATT and SNEGSKA (reference sequence). V lost 3 bases and J 1 base, leaving 9 bases between the germline ends. This CDR3 is CSARRGSQETQYF. The CDR3 DNA reads TGCAGTGCTAGGCGGGGCAGCCAAGAGACCCAGTACTTC.

This clonotype was counted between two and nine times. V is TRBV4-1 and J is TRBJ1-4; D ambiguous. With 4 bases removed from V and 8 bases from J, the gap between germline ends came to 17 bases. CDR1 is MGHRA and CDR2 is YSYEKL in the germline V gene. CDR3 length: 15 amino acids. The DNA for the CDR3 is TGCGCCAGCAGCCCCGGTCCGGGTCTGGGAGAAAAACTGTTTTTT. Translating it yields CASSPGPGLGEKLFF.

This clonotype appeared many times. The chain joins TRBV20-1 to TRBJ2-7; 8 bases fit TRBD1. This CDR3 spans 12 amino acids. Germline lookup yields CDR1 DFQATT and CDR2 SNEGSKA (reference sequence). V shed 4 bases, J shed 6 bases, and the junction held 5 bases outside the gene matches. Here the CDR3 reads CSATGTGIEQYF. In DNA, the CDR3 is TGCAGTGCTACCGGGACAGGTATCGAGCAGTACTTC.

V and J are TRBV7-3 and TRBJ2-1; 11 bases match TRBD2. Losses at the gene ends were 3 bases for V and 9 bases for J; bases not matched to a gene: 7. The CDR3 runs 15 residues. CDR1 is SGHTA and CDR2 is FQGTGA in the germline V gene. The CDR3 reads CASSFLAGGLIEQFF. DNA of the CDR3: TGTGCCAGCAGCTTCTTAGCGGGAGGGCTTATTGAGCAGTTCTTC. Using reference TRBV7-3 and TRBJ2-1 for the parts outside the CDR3, the full variable domain is GAGVSQTPSNKVTEKGKYVELRCDPISGHTALYWYRQSLGQGPEFLIYFQGTGAADDSGLPNDRFFAVRPEGSVSTLKIQRTERGDSAVYLCASSFLAGGLIEQFFGPGTRLTVL.

This chain links TRBV20-1 with TRBJ2-7, with 12 bases lining up with TRBD2. The CDR3 extends over 13 amino acids. Per the germline V gene, CDR1 is DFQATT and CDR2 is SNEGSKA (reference sequence). Trimming cost V 6 bases and J 5 bases; bases outside gene matches: 5. CDR3 region: CSAATSGSDEQYF. DNA for the CDR3: TGCAGTGCCGCGACTAGCGGGAGCGACGAGCAGTACTTC.